Listed below are T cell receptor beta chains from one sample, sequenced in a study of blood T cell repertoires in COVID-19. Some clones are missing from TCRdb's copy, which holds only in-frame ones; the method was immunoSEQ multiplex PCR. The sample has approximately 38,000 clones, about 90% seen once. The sample taken for sequencing was peripheral blood. The origin of the receptors is a woman older than 75 with acute or convalescent COVID-19. CDR3s include the opening cysteine and the closing phenylalanine or tryptophan. Each record gives: CDR3 protein, V gene, D gene. D genes are given only for firm matches.

CDR3aa: CASSLELEETQYF
v_gene: TRBV5-1
d_gene: .

CDR3aa: CASSVGQGYGYTF
v_gene: TRBV7-9
d_gene: TRBD1

CDR3aa: CASSYWTGGSYEQYF
v_gene: TRBV6-2/TRBV6-3
d_gene: TRBD1

CDR3aa: CASSTSGDTQYF
v_gene: TRBV25-1
d_gene: TRBD2

CDR3aa: CARSSGTEAFF
v_gene: TRBV5-3
d_gene: .

CDR3aa: CAWVVGTGRTEAFF
v_gene: TRBV30
d_gene: TRBD1

CDR3aa: CASSPSLLSTEAFF
v_gene: TRBV7-3
d_gene: .

CDR3aa: CASSQDGGSSPLHF
v_gene: TRBV4-1
d_gene: .

CDR3aa: CASSLDREGHEAFF
v_gene: TRBV11-3
d_gene: .

CDR3aa: CASSPSGTIYEQYF
v_gene: TRBV18
d_gene: .

CDR3aa: CASTPDKANTGELFF
v_gene: TRBV18
d_gene: .

CDR3aa: CASSYSTMDGNTEAFF
v_gene: TRBV6-6
d_gene: .

CDR3aa: CASSQFQAGGADTQYF
v_gene: TRBV3-1/TRBV3-2
d_gene: TRBD2

CDR3aa: CASSTSGGRTGELFF
v_gene: TRBV19
d_gene: TRBD2

CDR3aa: CASSVASYTEQFF
v_gene: TRBV9
d_gene: .

CDR3aa: CASSRDRGRETQYF
v_gene: TRBV6-6
d_gene: TRBD1

CDR3aa: CASSLAGGEYNEQFF
v_gene: TRBV3-1/TRBV3-2
d_gene: TRBD2

CDR3aa: CASSSGAAASAVEAFF
v_gene: TRBV5-1
d_gene: .

CDR3aa: CASSSSWDRTQPQHF
v_gene: TRBV3-1/TRBV3-2
d_gene: TRBD1

CDR3aa: CASSDRDITMFF
v_gene: TRBV28
d_gene: .

CDR3aa: CASSVDQGGNTIYF
v_gene: TRBV9
d_gene: .

CDR3aa: CASSSRQLRAFF
v_gene: TRBV7-9
d_gene: .

CDR3aa: CASQRTGGGYTEAFF
v_gene: TRBV5-1
d_gene: TRBD1

CDR3aa: CASSSLAGGPNEQFF
v_gene: TRBV5-1
d_gene: TRBD2

CDR3aa: CAWRSPGDAEAFF
v_gene: TRBV30
d_gene: .

CDR3aa: CASSLSDSVDEQFF
v_gene: TRBV7-8
d_gene: .

CDR3aa: CASSQGQNTEAFF
v_gene: TRBV28
d_gene: .

CDR3aa: CAISGFGGDTQYF
v_gene: TRBV10-3
d_gene: .

CDR3aa: CASSQDGTSGGTDTQYF
v_gene: TRBV4-1
d_gene: TRBD2

CDR3aa: CASSLLGGGRGNTIYF
v_gene: TRBV28
d_gene: .

CDR3aa: CASSPGDTGEKLFF
v_gene: TRBV18
d_gene: .

CDR3aa: CARNEQGGNEKLFF
v_gene: TRBV30
d_gene: TRBD1

CDR3aa: CASSEGGSSYSNQPQHF
v_gene: TRBV25-1
d_gene: .

CDR3aa: CASSLGQGFYEQYF
v_gene: TRBV5-1
d_gene: TRBD1

CDR3aa: CASSEAAGASYEQYF
v_gene: TRBV2
d_gene: .

CDR3aa: CASSEGGRQGNLNEKLFF
v_gene: TRBV6-1
d_gene: TRBD1

CDR3aa: CASTPRTARDTGELFF
v_gene: TRBV7-9
d_gene: .

CDR3aa: CASSIESGGPGEQFF
v_gene: TRBV19
d_gene: TRBD2

CDR3aa: CASSLHLTVAQQFF
v_gene: TRBV4-1
d_gene: .

CDR3aa: CASSLDGGGRRLLYQETQYF
v_gene: TRBV11-2
d_gene: TRBD2

CDR3aa: CASKAGRLAGRGDYNEQFF
v_gene: TRBV27
d_gene: TRBD2

CDR3aa: CASSPEGPGISSPLHF
v_gene: TRBV18
d_gene: .

CDR3aa: CSVYGTSEQFF
v_gene: TRBV29-1
d_gene: TRBD2

CDR3aa: CASSPDRAGGGYTF
v_gene: TRBV5-1
d_gene: TRBD1

CDR3aa: CASSLIWTSGLPDTQYF
v_gene: TRBV7-9
d_gene: TRBD2

CDR3aa: CASSVGTGSGNTIYF
v_gene: TRBV9
d_gene: .

CDR3aa: CASSHPRTSGETQYF
v_gene: TRBV6-5
d_gene: TRBD2

CDR3aa: CASSYTGEKLFF
v_gene: TRBV6-5
d_gene: .

CDR3aa: CASSIGTLPSGAFF
v_gene: TRBV28
d_gene: .

CDR3aa: CASSQGPQNTGELFF
v_gene: TRBV4-3
d_gene: .